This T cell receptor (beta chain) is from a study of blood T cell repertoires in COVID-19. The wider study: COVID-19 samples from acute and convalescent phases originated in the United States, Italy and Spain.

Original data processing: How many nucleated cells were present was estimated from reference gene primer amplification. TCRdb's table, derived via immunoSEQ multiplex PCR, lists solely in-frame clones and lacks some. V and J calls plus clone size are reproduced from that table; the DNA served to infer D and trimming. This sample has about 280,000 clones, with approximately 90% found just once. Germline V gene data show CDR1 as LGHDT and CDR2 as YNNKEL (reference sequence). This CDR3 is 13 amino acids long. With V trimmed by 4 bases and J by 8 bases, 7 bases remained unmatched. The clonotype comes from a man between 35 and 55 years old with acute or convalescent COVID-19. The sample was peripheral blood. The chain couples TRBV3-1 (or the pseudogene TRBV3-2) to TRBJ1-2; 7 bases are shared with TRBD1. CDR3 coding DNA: TGTGCCAGCAGCCTACGGGACAGAAGCGGCTACACCTTC. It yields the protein CASSLRDRSGYTF.